This T cell receptor beta chain was found in a study of yellow fever vaccine responses in identical twins listed by TCRdb under 2018. For context, the study as a whole: In identical twins, the study followed T cell clones that responded to the vaccine with precision.

The CDR3 runs 17 residues from the cysteine to the phenylalanine. Only the CDR3 region is kept as DNA, spanning 51 bases read in frame from base 1. V is trimmed back by 5 bases and J by 2 bases, and the junction contains 12 bases that no gene match accounts for. The investigation overall reported the following: The authors reported that the T cell response to vaccination in identical twins appeared partly convergent and partly personalized.

The library relied on RT-PCR. Sequencing took place on an Illumina HiSeq 2500. Starting from the raw public reads, TCRdb applied fastp trimming at Q25, assembled clones with MiXCR and retained in-frame beta chains. CDR3 protein sequences are deduplicated, and each keeps its most common genes and DNA. The sample table shows 20,000 to 25,000 distinct CDR3 sequences, and around 77% are seen once. Jointly, the top ten make up about 5% of the sample. About this clonotype itself: No antigen is known for it. Within one base of it there is no much larger clone, and no base qualities were kept.

The source is a woman aged 18-29 years who received the yellow fever vaccine. Donor details come from another sample of the same person, matched by shared clones. The V and J genes are TRBV12-3 or TRBV12-4 and TRBJ1-1; the junction holds 9 bases that match TRBD1. The sequencing here drew on T cells from blood (PBMCs), unsorted or a sorted subset (not recorded which), taken before or after yellow fever vaccination (not recorded which). The CDR3 corresponds to CASSTLTGGFRNTEAFF. DNA sequence: TGTGCCAGCAGTACGCTGACAGGGGGTTTCCGTAACACTGAAGCTTTCTTT.